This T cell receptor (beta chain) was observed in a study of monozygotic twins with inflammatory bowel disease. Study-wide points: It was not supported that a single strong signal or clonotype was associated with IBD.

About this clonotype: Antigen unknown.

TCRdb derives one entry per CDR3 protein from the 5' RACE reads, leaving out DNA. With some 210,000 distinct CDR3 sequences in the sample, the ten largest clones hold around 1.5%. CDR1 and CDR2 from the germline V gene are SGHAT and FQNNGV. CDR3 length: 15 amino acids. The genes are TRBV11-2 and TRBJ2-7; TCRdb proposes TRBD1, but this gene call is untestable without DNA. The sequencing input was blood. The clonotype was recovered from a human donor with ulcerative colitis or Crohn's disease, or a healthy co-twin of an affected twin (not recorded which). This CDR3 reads CASSLQGGLSYEQYF.